The 8 T cell receptor beta chains given below trace back to one sample, sequenced in a study of T cell responses to AZD1222 COVID-19 vaccine. Sequencing was performed with immunoSEQ multiplex PCR; in TCRdb, only in-frame clones are kept and a portion is missing. This table holds 55,000 to 85,000 clones, around 83% found once. Sequencing was performed on peripheral blood, taken on day 0 of AZD1222 vaccination. The receptors here all came from an adult in good health.

This clone was observed once. The chain has TRBV5-1 and TRBJ2-4; no reliable D call. Trimming left V 5 bases short and J 1 base short, with 10 bases between. The length of the CDR3 is 14 residues. The germline V gene encodes CDR1 SGHRS and CDR2 YFSETQ. DNA for the CDR3: TGCGCCAGCAGTGGGGATAATGCCAAAAACATTCAGTACTTC. It encodes CASSGDNAKNIQYF.

V gene TRBV2 combines with J gene TRBJ2-7; D unresolved. Germline V gene sequence: CDR1 SNHLY, CDR2 FYNNEI. The CDR3 is 14 amino acids. Between the trimmed V and J ends, which lost 6 bases and 0 bases, there was a span of 12 bases. The CDR3 DNA is TGTGCCAGCAGCTCCTGGGTTCACTCCTACGAGCAGTACTTC. Translating gives CASSSWVHSYEQYF.

This chain links TRBV19 with TRBJ1-1; a possible D gene is TRBD1 (5 bases). Germline V gives CDR1 LNHDA, CDR2 SQIVND (reference sequence). V lost 8 bases and J 0 bases, leaving 13 bases between the germline ends. This CDR3 is 14 amino acids long. This CDR3 reads CASSDSSLNTEAFF. The CDR3 bases are TGTGCCAGTTCCGACAGCAGCTTGAACACTGAAGCTTTCTTT.

This clone was observed once. This chain uses TRBV6-6 with TRBJ1-2; 11 bases are shared with TRBD1. CDR1 and CDR2 (germline): MNHNY, SVGAGI (reference sequence). The length of the CDR3 is 14 residues. The trim removed 4 bases at V and 6 bases at J, leaving 4 bases unmatched. DNA for the CDR3: TGTGCCAGCAGTTCCCCGGGACAGGGGGATGGCTACACCTTC. Protein product: CASSSPGQGDGYTF.

The gene calls are TRBV13 and TRBJ1-3, with D possibly matching TRBD1 (5 bases). V was cut by 4 bases and J by 0 bases, with 13 bases left in between. The CDR3 has 16 amino acids. The V gene's germline CDR1 is PRHDT and CDR2 FYEKMQ (reference sequence). CDR3 protein: CASSWGGRNSGNTIYF. CDR3 DNA: TGTGCCAGCAGCTGGGGCGGCAGAAACTCTGGAAACACCATATATTTT.

This clone appeared a single time. The CDR3 coding sequence is TGTGCCAGCAGCGTGAGAGTAGGCGCAGATACGCAGTATTTT. Protein product: CASSVRVGADTQYF. J is TRBJ2-3 and V is TRBV13, with D hard to call. V was clipped by 5 bases and J by 4 bases, with 13 bases between them. The germline gives CDR1 PRHDT, CDR2 FYEKMQ (reference sequence). This CDR3 is 14 amino acids long.

The genes are TRBV5-1 and TRBJ1-5; D gene unclear. Germline-derived CDR1 and CDR2 are SGHRS and YFSETQ. CDR3 length: 15 residues. Trimming left V 0 bases short and J 4 bases short, with 11 bases between. CDR3 in DNA: TGCGCCAGCAGCTTGGACGGGAGTTTGAATCAGCCCCAGCATTTT. Protein sequence: CASSLDGSLNQPQHF. Using reference TRBV5-1 and TRBJ1-5 for the parts outside the CDR3, the full variable domain is KAGVTQTPRYLIKTRGQQVTLSCSPISGHRSVSWYQQTPGQGLQFLFEYFSETQRNKGNFPGRFSGRQFSNSRSEMNVSTLELGDSALYLCASSLDGSLNQPQHFGDGTRLSIL.

The J gene is TRBJ1-2, the V gene TRBV19; D gene uncertain. Trimming stripped 7 bases from V and 2 bases from J, with 11 bases between. Germline CDR1 LNHDA, CDR2 SQIVND (reference sequence). The CDR3 length is 13 residues. CDR3 nucleotides: TGTGCCAGTAATAAGTGGCTAAACTATGGCTACACCTTC. This gives the protein CASNKWLNYGYTF.